The 8 T cell receptor beta chains below were found in one sample sequenced in a study of shared clonotypes between healthy human individuals. TCRdb keeps only in-frame clones here, not all; method: immunoSEQ multiplex PCR. Of approximately 440,000 clones in the sample, over 60% were seen once. The specimen was PBMCs. The receptors shown here come from a woman aged 40-49 years in good health. Some clones in this sample may be carry-over from other donors' samples.

V is TRBV6-1 and J is TRBJ2-7; 9 bases line up with TRBD1. The V gene's germline CDR1 is MNHNS and CDR2 SASEGT. The V and J ends lost 1 base and 6 bases, in that order; junction bases with no gene match: 4. The CDR3 has 14 residues. CDR3 amino acids: CASSEGTGVGEQYF. In DNA, the CDR3 is TGTGCCAGCAGTGAAGGGACAGGGGTAGGCGAGCAGTACTTC.

This clone has a count of ten or more. Other nucleotide sequences from this sample produce the same CDR3. The chain recombines TRBV7-9 with TRBJ2-5; TRBD2 matches at 15 bases. CDR3 length equals 16 residues. Looked up from germline, CDR1 is SEHNR and CDR2 is FQNEAQ (reference sequence). The trim removed 5 bases at V and 5 bases at J, leaving 6 bases unmatched. The CDR3 is CASSPGLAGGVETQYF. The CDR3 DNA reads as TGTGCCAGCAGCCCGGGACTAGCGGGAGGAGTGGAGACCCAGTACTTC.

Only one count was recorded for this clone. The chain is built from TRBV7-9 and TRBJ2-1; maybe TRBD2 (5 bases). The CDR3 is 12 amino acids. The germline V gene encodes CDR1 SEHNR and CDR2 FQNEAQ (reference sequence). Trimming pared 3 bases from V and 9 bases from J, leaving 9 bases between. CDR3 sequence: CASSLQEVEQFF. For the CDR3, the DNA is TGTGCCAGCAGCTTGCAGGAGGTTGAGCAGTTCTTC.

This clone was observed once. V is TRBV6-5 and J is TRBJ2-7; a possible D gene is TRBD1 (5 bases). V gave up 2 bases and J gave up 9 bases, with 17 bases separating them. Per germline, CDR1 MNHEY and CDR2 SVGAGI. CDR3 size: 14 residues. CDR3 residues: CASSYGAGRPRQYF. CDR3 nucleotide sequence: TGTGCCAGCAGTTACGGGGCAGGGCGACCTAGGCAGTACTTC.

The CDR3 protein is CASRAGTATTNEKLFF. The CDR3 bases are TGTGCCAGCAGAGCCGGGACAGCTACTACTAATGAAAAACTGTTTTTT. This chain links TRBV2 with TRBJ1-4, with 7 bases fitting TRBD1. The CDR3 covers 16 residues. The germline CDR1 and CDR2 sequences are SNHLY and FYNNEI. V was clipped by 6 bases and J by 2 bases; unmatched bases: 9.

The rearrangement links TRBV4-2 to TRBJ2-1; D may match TRBD1 or TRBD2 (5 bases each). The germline V gene has CDR1 LGHNA and CDR2 YNFKEQ. This CDR3 spans 15 amino acids. The V end lost 1 base, the J end lost 7 bases, and 14 bases lay between the germline ends. The CDR3 reads CASSQATRGLNEQFF. In DNA form, the CDR3 reads TGTGCCAGCAGCCAAGCGACCCGGGGCCTAAATGAGCAGTTCTTC.

This clone has a count of ten or more. This chain connects TRBV5-1 to TRBJ1-6, with 7 bases identical to TRBD1. CDR1 and CDR2 from the germline V gene are SGHRS and YFSETQ. Germline trimming cut 1 base from V and 6 bases from J; bases unmatched to any gene: 1. The length of the CDR3 is 14 residues. The CDR3 here is CASSLRDSNSPLHF. The CDR3 coding sequence is TGCGCCAGCAGCTTGCGGGACAGTAATTCACCCCTCCACTTT.

This clone has a single count. This likely came from a read error, as a far larger clone is one base away. The chain uses TRBV1 and TRBJ2-4. TRBV1 is noted as a pseudogene. The CDR3 is 14 amino acids. In DNA form, the CDR3 reads TGCACCAGCAGCCAAAGCCCCCCTCGGACCATTCAGTACTTC. Protein: CTSSQSPPRTIQYF.